The present T cell receptor (beta chain) was sequenced within a study of shared clonotypes between healthy human individuals. Study-level points and caveats: Shared clonotypes: about 5.3% naive CD4, around 3.4% naive CD8, 2.3% memory CD4, about 0.41% memory CD8.

Comment on this clone: The antigen remains undetermined.

Only in-frame clones appear in the TCRdb table, and some are missing; sequencing was by immunoSEQ multiplex PCR. This table holds about 2.4 million clones, approximately 92% found once. V shed 1 base and J shed 0 bases, with 10 bases lying between them. The CDR3 sequence is 15 residues long. Looked up from germline, CDR1 is ENHRY and CDR2 is SYGVKD. Sequenced input: naive CD4+ T cells sorted from blood. Indicated subset: CD45RA+ positively selected. The genes are TRBV10-3 and TRBJ2-7, with D possibly being TRBD1 or TRBD2 (5 bases each). This sequence was found in a man aged 18 to 29 in good health. The CDR3 loop reads CAISEYAGSSYEQYF. The CDR3, as DNA: TGTGCCATCAGTGAGTACGCAGGGAGCTCCTACGAGCAGTACTTC.